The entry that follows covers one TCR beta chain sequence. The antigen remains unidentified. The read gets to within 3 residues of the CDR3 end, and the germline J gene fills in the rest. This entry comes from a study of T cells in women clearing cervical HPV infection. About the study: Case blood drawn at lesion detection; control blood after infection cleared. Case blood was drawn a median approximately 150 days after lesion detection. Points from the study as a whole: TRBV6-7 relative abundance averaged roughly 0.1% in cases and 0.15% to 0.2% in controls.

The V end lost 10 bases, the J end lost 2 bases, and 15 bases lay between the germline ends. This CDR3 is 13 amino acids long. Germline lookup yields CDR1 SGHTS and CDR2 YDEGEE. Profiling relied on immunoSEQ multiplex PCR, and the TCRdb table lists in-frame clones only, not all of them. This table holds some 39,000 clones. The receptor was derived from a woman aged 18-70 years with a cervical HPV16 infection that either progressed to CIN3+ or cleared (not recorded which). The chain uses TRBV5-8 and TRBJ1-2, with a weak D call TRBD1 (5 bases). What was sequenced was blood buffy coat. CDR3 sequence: CAPGQGTNYGYTF. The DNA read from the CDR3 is TGTGCCCCAGGGCAGGGTACAAACTATGGC.